This passage covers 11 T cell receptor beta chains from one sample sequenced in a study of T cell responses to AZD1222 COVID-19 vaccine. TCRdb keeps only in-frame clones here, not all; method: immunoSEQ multiplex PCR. The sample records 150,000 to 200,000 clones, 90% to 95% being singletons. This sample comprised peripheral blood, obtained on day 0 of AZD1222 vaccination. The receptor source for this set is an adult in good health.

The chain joins TRBV25-1 to TRBJ2-7, with 14 nucleotides matching TRBD2. The J segment lost 6 bases and the V segment lost 5 bases, leaving 6 bases of the junction unmatched. Germline V CDR1 and CDR2: MGHDK, SYGVNS. This CDR3 has 15 residues. CDR3 nucleotides: TGTGCCAGCAGTTCAGGACTAGCGGGAGGAGGCGAGCAGTACTTC. Amino acids: CASSSGLAGGGEQYF.

V and J are TRBV27 and TRBJ2-1; 9 nucleotides align to TRBD2. This CDR3 has 14 amino acids. The J segment lost 9 bases and the V segment lost 6 bases, leaving 9 bases of the junction unmatched. Germline-derived CDR1 and CDR2 are MNHEY and SMNVEV (reference sequence). CDR3 loop: CASRGRLAGIEQFF. The DNA of the CDR3 is TGTGCCAGCAGGGGACGGCTAGCGGGAATTGAGCAGTTCTTC.

This clone was seen just once. The chain uses TRBV5-1 and TRBJ2-7, with 7 bases matching TRBD2. The CDR3 length is 15 residues. V was clipped by 4 bases and J by 2 bases; unmatched bases: 9. Per the germline V gene, CDR1 is SGHRS and CDR2 is YFSETQ. CDR3 sequence reads: CASSISSGSPYEQYF. CDR3 bases: TGCGCCAGCAGCATATCTAGCGGAAGTCCCTACGAGCAGTACTTC.

The CDR3 spells CASTRRGTYNEQFF. As DNA, the CDR3 is TGTGCCAGCACTAGAAGGGGTACCTACAATGAGCAGTTCTTC. This rearrangement joins TRBV25-1 to TRBJ2-1; tentatively, D is TRBD1 (5 bases). Germline-derived CDR1 and CDR2 are MGHDK and SYGVNS. Trimming took 7 bases from V and 2 from J, leaving 12 bases between them. The CDR3 is 14 amino acids. The full variable domain, with the rest looked up from reference TRBV25-1 and TRBJ2-1, is EADIYQTPRYLVIGTGKKITLECSQTMGHDKMYWYQQDPGMELHLIHYSYGVNSTEKGDLSSESTVSRIRTEHFPLTLESARPSHTSQYLCASTRRGTYNEQFFGPGTRLTVL.

CDR3: CASGFMSRGASSTSPLHF. CDR3 nucleotide sequence: TGTGCCAGCGGGTTCATGAGTCGGGGAGCTTCAAGCACCTCACCCCTCCACTTT. The genes are TRBV7-2 and TRBJ1-6, with D unclear. With 8 bases removed from V and 10 bases from J, the gap between germline ends came to 30 bases. Germline CDR1 and CDR2: SGHTA and FQGNSA. CDR3 size: 18 residues. Together with reference TRBV7-2 and TRBJ1-6, the CDR3 gives the full variable domain: GAGVSQSPSNKVTEKGKDVELRCDPISGHTALYWYRQSLGQGLEFLIYFQGNSAPDKSGLPSDRFSAERTGGSVSTLTIQRTQQEDSAVYLCASGFMSRGASSTSPLHFGNGTRLTVT.

This sequence joins TRBV5-1 and TRBJ2-1; 11 bases agree with TRBD2. This CDR3 has 18 amino acids. The V gene end was trimmed by 4 bases and the J gene end by 0 bases; junction bases not matched to a gene: 9. Germline CDR1 and CDR2: SGHRS and YFSETQ. CDR3: CASSPLTGLAGSYNEQFF. The CDR3 nucleotides read TGCGCCAGCAGCCCCTTAACCGGACTAGCGGGCTCCTACAATGAGCAGTTCTTC.

This chain links TRBV2 with TRBJ2-2, with TRBD2 matching 7 bases. J lost 5 bases, V lost 5 bases, and 14 bases had no gene match. Germline V gene lookup returns CDR1 SNHLY and CDR2 FYNNEI. This CDR3 spans 17 amino acids. CDR3 loop: CASSPTTSPSRTGELFF. DNA for the CDR3: TGTGCCAGCAGTCCTACGACTAGCCCCTCAAGGACCGGGGAGCTGTTTTTT.

The V and J genes are TRBV7-9 and TRBJ1-1; D perhaps matches TRBD1 (6 bases). Per germline, CDR1 SEHNR and CDR2 FQNEAQ (reference sequence). Trimming removed 4 bases at V and 7 bases at J, with 10 bases between. This CDR3 is 12 amino acids long. CDR3 bases: TGTGCCAGCAGCTCCGAGGGGGGTGAAGCTTTCTTT. Its translation: CASSSEGGEAFF.

The chain is built from TRBV27 and TRBJ1-5; possibly TRBD1 for D (5 bases). Trimming pared 3 bases from V and 3 bases from J, leaving 15 bases between. Germline loops: CDR1 MNHEY, CDR2 SMNVEV (reference sequence). The CDR3 sequence is 16 residues long. The CDR3 bases are TGTGCCAGCAGTTTCCGGGGCAGGGAGGACAATCAGCCCCAGCATTTT. It specifies CASSFRGREDNQPQHF.

This rearrangement joins TRBV6-5 to TRBJ1-1; no clear D. This CDR3 is built from 14 residues. CDR1 is MNHEY, CDR2 SVGAGI, per germline. Trimming removed 3 bases from V and 4 bases from J, with 12 bases in between. The chain's CDR3 is CASSYEAWGTEAFF. CDR3 nucleotides: TGTGCCAGCAGTTATGAGGCCTGGGGCACTGAAGCTTTCTTT.

The chain carries TRBV7-9 and TRBJ1-2; no firm D call. V lost 0 bases, J lost 6 bases, and 8 bases lay in between. Germline assignment: CDR1 SEHNR and CDR2 FQNEAQ (reference sequence). This CDR3 has 13 residues. CDR3 loop: CASSLAAGNGYTF. In DNA, the CDR3 is TGTGCCAGCAGCTTAGCGGCTGGGAATGGCTACACCTTC. The full variable domain, with the rest looked up from reference TRBV7-9 and TRBJ1-2, is DTGVSQNPRHKITKRGQNVTFRCDPISEHNRLYWYRQTLGQGPEFLTYFQNEAQLEKSRLLSDRFSAERPKGSFSTLEIQRTEQGDSAMYLCASSLAAGNGYTFGSGTRLTVV.